This T cell receptor beta chain is from a study of CD8 T cells in ankylosing spondylitis. Study results and caveats: Reactive arthritis synovial fluid and blood previously showed some of these motif variants. What appeared characteristic of ankylosing spondylitis blood was a TCR beta motif of eight highly homologous variants. According to the report, clones linked to the disease were significantly enriched in matched synovial fluid samples taken from ankylosing spondylitis patients.

The CDR3 spans 11 residues. Trimming took off 4 bases at V and 6 bases at J, with 5 bases between the two ends. The authors made TCR beta libraries by quantitative 5'-RACE with molecular barcodes. Via MiXCR, TCRdb re-called the 5' RACE reads, giving one row per CDR3 protein. The table shows around 250,000 distinct CDR3 sequences, with about 30% occurring only once. Turning to this clonotype: No antigen is known for it.

The origin of this receptor is a male donor with ankylosing spondylitis or in good health (not recorded which). The V and J genes are TRBV12-3 or TRBV12-4 and TRBJ2-3; perhaps TRBD1 as D (5 bases). Input material: blood, either unsorted or a sorted T cell fraction (not recorded which). CDR3 region: CASSWGDTQYF. The CDR3 DNA sequence: TGTGCCAGCAGTTGGGGCGATACGCAGTATTTT.